The rows below give T cell receptor beta chains drawn from one sample of a study of T cell repertoires in cytomegalovirus infection. TCRdb ran MiXCR on the reads and lists one entry per CDR3 protein. The sample contains about 700,000 distinct CDR3 sequences, roughly 30% of which appear only once. The antigens for these receptors are not known. The starting material was cultured PBMCs, obtained from culture after CMV antigen stimulation. Receptors originate from a human donor in good health (CMV status not recorded). Some clones in this sample may be carry-over from other donors' samples. CDR3s include the opening cysteine and the closing phenylalanine or tryptophan. Fields, in order: CDR3 DNA, CDR3 protein, V gene, D gene, clone size, J gene. The D gene is left open where the match is weak. A row's size may be missing; if present it is once, few, many or a size class.

CDR3 DNA: TGTGCCAGCAGCCGGCGGACTTCCCGGAGTGATGAGCAGTTCTTC
CDR3 protein: CASSRRTSRSDEQFF
V gene: TRBV7-9
D gene: -
clone size: few
J gene: TRBJ2-1

CDR3 DNA: TGTGCCAGCAGCTTGACAAGACAGAGCTCCTACAATGAGCAGTTCTTC
CDR3 protein: CASSLTRQSSYNEQFF
V gene: TRBV5-5
D gene: -
clone size: -
J gene: TRBJ2-1

CDR3 DNA: TGTGCCAGCAGCTCTAGTGCGGGACAGGGGGCCAACGAGCAGTACTTC
CDR3 protein: CASSSSAGQGANEQYF
V gene: TRBV11-2
D gene: TRBD1
clone size: once
J gene: TRBJ2-7

CDR3 DNA: TGTGCCAGCAGTGAAGCCTCAGGGGCAGGAGGGGCCAACGTCCTGACTTTC
CDR3 protein: CASSEASGAGGANVLTF
V gene: TRBV6-1
D gene: -
clone size: -
J gene: TRBJ2-6

CDR3 DNA: TGTGCCAGCAGCTTAGGGGGTCATTCAGATACGCAGTATTTT
CDR3 protein: CASSLGGHSDTQYF
V gene: TRBV7-2
D gene: -
clone size: few
J gene: TRBJ2-3

CDR3 DNA: TGCGCCAGCAGCCAAGCCAGGGAAGAGACCCAGTACTTC
CDR3 protein: CASSQAREETQYF
V gene: TRBV4-3
D gene: -
clone size: -
J gene: TRBJ2-5

CDR3 DNA: TGTGCCACCAGGGCGGCCTCCTACACTGAGCAGTTCTTC
CDR3 protein: CATRAASYTEQFF
V gene: TRBV15
D gene: -
clone size: -
J gene: TRBJ2-1

CDR3 DNA: TGTGCCAGCAGCTTGAAAGGGACAGGGGAGGGCTACACCTTC
CDR3 protein: CASSLKGTGEGYTF
V gene: TRBV7-2
D gene: TRBD1
clone size: many
J gene: TRBJ1-2

CDR3 DNA: TGTGCCAGCAGCGCGCGGTCAGGGAGGACTAATGAAAAACTGTTTTTT
CDR3 protein: CASSARSGRTNEKLFF
V gene: TRBV7-9
D gene: -
clone size: few
J gene: TRBJ1-4

CDR3 DNA: TGCAGTGCTAGAGACCCGGACAGGAACACTGAAGCTTTCTTT
CDR3 protein: CSARDPDRNTEAFF
V gene: TRBV20-1
D gene: -
clone size: -
J gene: TRBJ1-1

CDR3 DNA: TGTGCCAGCAGTTCAGGAGGGCCGGGCAATGAGCAGTTCTTC
CDR3 protein: CASSSGGPGNEQFF
V gene: TRBV6-2/TRBV6-3
D gene: -
clone size: -
J gene: TRBJ2-1

CDR3 DNA: TGTGCCAGCGGTGAGAGGGAGGGTGAAAAACTGTTTTTT
CDR3 protein: CASGEREGEKLFF
V gene: TRBV2
D gene: -
clone size: once
J gene: TRBJ1-4

CDR3 DNA: TGCAGTGCCCCCGGGGCTGGCTACGAGCAGTACTTC
CDR3 protein: CSAPGAGYEQYF
V gene: TRBV20-1
D gene: -
clone size: -
J gene: TRBJ2-7

CDR3 DNA: TGTGCCAGCACGAACTCAGGGGGTCTAGCTAGGTACGAGCAGTACTTC
CDR3 protein: CASTNSGGLARYEQYF
V gene: TRBV7-8
D gene: TRBD1
clone size: few
J gene: TRBJ2-7

CDR3 DNA: TGTGCCAGCAGCTTACTACATAATGAGCAGTTCTTC
CDR3 protein: CASSLLHNEQFF
V gene: TRBV7-2
D gene: -
clone size: many
J gene: TRBJ2-1

CDR3 DNA: TGTGCCAGCAGTTTTGGGATCTATTTAGCCAAAAACATTCAGTACTTC
CDR3 protein: CASSFGIYLAKNIQYF
V gene: TRBV28
D gene: -
clone size: -
J gene: TRBJ2-4

CDR3 DNA: TGTGCCAGCAGTTCCGGGAACCACAATGAGCAGTTCTTC
CDR3 protein: CASSSGNHNEQFF
V gene: TRBV6-2/TRBV6-3
D gene: -
clone size: -
J gene: TRBJ2-1

CDR3 DNA: TGTGCTAGTGGTCCACTCAGGGGGGGAGTGTCCTACAATGAGCAGTTCTTC
CDR3 protein: CASGPLRGGVSYNEQFF
V gene: TRBV12-5
D gene: -
clone size: few
J gene: TRBJ2-1

CDR3 DNA: TGTGCCAGCTCACATGGACAACCGGCCTACAATGAGCAGTTCTTC
CDR3 protein: CASSHGQPAYNEQFF
V gene: TRBV18
D gene: -
clone size: once
J gene: TRBJ2-1

CDR3 DNA: TGTGCCAGTAGTCCCCACAGGACCTCCACCGGGGAGCTGTTTTTT
CDR3 protein: CASSPHRTSTGELFF
V gene: TRBV19
D gene: -
clone size: once
J gene: TRBJ2-2

CDR3 DNA: TGTGCCAGCAGGCAGGGGGCTCAAGCCAATCAGCCCCAGCATTTT
CDR3 protein: CASRQGAQANQPQHF
V gene: TRBV12-3/TRBV12-4
D gene: TRBD1
clone size: few
J gene: TRBJ1-5

CDR3 DNA: TGTGCCAGCAGCCCACCAACGCCTCGGGACTTCATTTCCTACGAGCAGTACTTC
CDR3 protein: CASSPPTPRDFISYEQYF
V gene: TRBV7-9
D gene: -
clone size: -
J gene: TRBJ2-7

CDR3 DNA: TGTGCCAGCAGCCAAGTGAATGGACATGAGCAGTTCTTC
CDR3 protein: CASSQVNGHEQFF
V gene: TRBV14
D gene: -
clone size: -
J gene: TRBJ2-1

CDR3 DNA: TGCGCCAGCAGCCGAGCCCCCGGGCCCCGATACAATGAGCAGTTCTTC
CDR3 protein: CASSRAPGPRYNEQFF
V gene: TRBV4-1
D gene: -
clone size: once
J gene: TRBJ2-1

CDR3 DNA: TGTGCCAGCAGCCGGCACCAAGGAGAGTTTATTGGGGTCTCCTACGAGCAGTACTTC
CDR3 protein: CASSRHQGEFIGVSYEQYF
V gene: TRBV7-8
D gene: -
clone size: few
J gene: TRBJ2-7

CDR3 DNA: TGTGCCAGCAGCTTAACCCCGGGGCTAAGGTCCTACGAGCAGTACTTC
CDR3 protein: CASSLTPGLRSYEQYF
V gene: TRBV7-6
D gene: -
clone size: -
J gene: TRBJ2-7

CDR3 DNA: TGTGCCAGCGCCAGGGGGGCCAACGGTGAAGCTTTCTTT
CDR3 protein: CASARGANGEAFF
V gene: TRBV6-8
D gene: TRBD1
clone size: -
J gene: TRBJ1-1

CDR3 DNA: TGTGCCAGTAGTATAGAGGGGGGACTAGCGGCCTACAATGAGCAGTTCTTC
CDR3 protein: CASSIEGGLAAYNEQFF
V gene: TRBV19
D gene: TRBD2
clone size: many
J gene: TRBJ2-1

CDR3 DNA: TGCGCCAGCAGCCAAGAAGTTTTTAGCGGGGGGGAAGAGACCCAGTACTTC
CDR3 protein: CASSQEVFSGGEETQYF
V gene: TRBV4-1
D gene: TRBD2
clone size: -
J gene: TRBJ2-5

CDR3 DNA: TGCGCCAGCAGCCAAGAACACGCCTGGGATACGCAGTATTTT
CDR3 protein: CASSQEHAWDTQYF
V gene: TRBV4-3
D gene: -
clone size: -
J gene: TRBJ2-3

CDR3 DNA: TGTGCCAGCAGCCCTACACAGGGTATCGGCTATGGCTACACCTTC
CDR3 protein: CASSPTQGIGYGYTF
V gene: TRBV7-2
D gene: -
clone size: many
J gene: TRBJ1-2

CDR3 DNA: TGTGCCAGCAGTTTCAACGAGAGGGCATATGGCTACACCTTC
CDR3 protein: CASSFNERAYGYTF
V gene: TRBV27
D gene: -
clone size: few
J gene: TRBJ1-2

CDR3 DNA: TGTGCCAGCAGCTTCTTCGGGGAGCTGTTTTTT
CDR3 protein: CASSFFGELFF
V gene: TRBV7-2
D gene: -
clone size: -
J gene: TRBJ2-2

CDR3 DNA: TGCGCCAGCAGCCAAGAATCCAGGGGACCAGATACGCAGTATTTT
CDR3 protein: CASSQESRGPDTQYF
V gene: TRBV4-1
D gene: -
clone size: few
J gene: TRBJ2-3

CDR3 DNA: TGTGCCAGCAGCTTAATCTTAGGACAGGGGGTTCTCTATGAGCAGTTCTTC
CDR3 protein: CASSLILGQGVLYEQFF
V gene: TRBV7-2
D gene: TRBD1
clone size: many
J gene: TRBJ2-1

CDR3 DNA: TGTGCCAGCAGCGCGAGGGTTGACGGAAACACCATATATTTT
CDR3 protein: CASSARVDGNTIYF
V gene: TRBV2
D gene: -
clone size: -
J gene: TRBJ1-3

CDR3 DNA: TGCGCCAGCAGTCAATCTTTACGGGGGCAAGTAACTAACTATGGCTACACCTTC
CDR3 protein: CASSQSLRGQVTNYGYTF
V gene: TRBV23-1
D gene: -
clone size: few
J gene: TRBJ1-2

CDR3 DNA: TGTGCCAGCAGCCGGATGGCAGGTCTAGCGGGAGAAAAATTAGATCATACGCAGTATTTT
CDR3 protein: CASSRMAGLAGEKLDHTQYF
V gene: TRBV7-8
D gene: TRBD2
clone size: many
J gene: TRBJ2-3

CDR3 DNA: TGCGCCAGCAGCCAAGGAGACCTGGTTGAGCAGTTCTTC
CDR3 protein: CASSQGDLVEQFF
V gene: TRBV4-1
D gene: -
clone size: few
J gene: TRBJ2-1

CDR3 DNA: TGTGCCAGCAGTTTTTACGGATCTAGCACAGATACGCAGTATTTT
CDR3 protein: CASSFYGSSTDTQYF
V gene: TRBV12-3/TRBV12-4
D gene: -
clone size: -
J gene: TRBJ2-3

CDR3 DNA: TGCGCCAGCAGCGGGGAGCAGGGCGGTGGAGAGACCCAGTACTTC
CDR3 protein: CASSGEQGGGETQYF
V gene: TRBV5-1
D gene: -
clone size: few
J gene: TRBJ2-5

CDR3 DNA: TGCGCCAGCAGCCAATTAAACGTGCGGTCCGACGGCTACACCTTC
CDR3 protein: CASSQLNVRSDGYTF
V gene: TRBV4-3
D gene: -
clone size: -
J gene: TRBJ1-2

CDR3 DNA: TGTGCCACCAGCAGAGTTGCCGACATTCAGTACTTC
CDR3 protein: CATSRVADIQYF
V gene: TRBV15
D gene: -
clone size: -
J gene: TRBJ2-4

CDR3 DNA: TGTGCCAGCAGTTTATGGCACAGTGAAGCTTTCTTT
CDR3 protein: CASSLWHSEAFF
V gene: TRBV12-3/TRBV12-4
D gene: -
clone size: -
J gene: TRBJ1-1

CDR3 DNA: TGTGCCAGCAGCCTAGGACTAGCGGGGGCTACTAGGACCCAGTACTTC
CDR3 protein: CASSLGLAGATRTQYF
V gene: TRBV7-6
D gene: TRBD2
clone size: few
J gene: TRBJ2-5

CDR3 DNA: TGTGCCAGCACCTTATCTGCCGAGCGGGAGCTGTTTTTT
CDR3 protein: CASTLSAERELFF
V gene: TRBV7-6
D gene: -
clone size: -
J gene: TRBJ2-2

CDR3 DNA: TGTGCCAGCAGGCGACTAGCGGGGGGGAGAGGGGCCAAAAACATTCAGTACTTC
CDR3 protein: CASRRLAGGRGAKNIQYF
V gene: TRBV27
D gene: TRBD2
clone size: -
J gene: TRBJ2-4

CDR3 DNA: TGTGCCAGCAGTTTATATTTAGCGGGAGAAGTTAGGAATGAGCAGTTCTTC
CDR3 protein: CASSLYLAGEVRNEQFF
V gene: TRBV6-2/TRBV6-3
D gene: TRBD2
clone size: -
J gene: TRBJ2-1

CDR3 DNA: TGTGCCAGTAGTATCCCTAGCAGCACCGGGGAGCTGTTTTTT
CDR3 protein: CASSIPSSTGELFF
V gene: TRBV19
D gene: -
clone size: -
J gene: TRBJ2-2

CDR3 DNA: TGTGCCACCGGGGAGGGAGGCGGCTACACCTTC
CDR3 protein: CATGEGGGYTF
V gene: TRBV19
D gene: -
clone size: -
J gene: TRBJ1-2

CDR3 DNA: TGTGCCAGCACGGGGGGATCGGGAGAGACCCAGTACTTC
CDR3 protein: CASTGGSGETQYF
V gene: TRBV28
D gene: TRBD2
clone size: few
J gene: TRBJ2-5

CDR3 DNA: TGTGCCAGCACCCCTCGGTTCCCGGAGGGCACAGATACGCAGTATTTT
CDR3 protein: CASTPRFPEGTDTQYF
V gene: TRBV12-3/TRBV12-4
D gene: -
clone size: -
J gene: TRBJ2-3

CDR3 DNA: TGTGCCAGCAGGGTTAGCGGGGCCACCTACGAGCAGTACTTC
CDR3 protein: CASRVSGATYEQYF
V gene: TRBV28
D gene: TRBD2
clone size: -
J gene: TRBJ2-7

CDR3 DNA: TGTGCTACAGCGGGGGACAGAAATTCCCAAGAGACCCAGTACTTC
CDR3 protein: CATAGDRNSQETQYF
V gene: TRBV28
D gene: -
clone size: -
J gene: TRBJ2-5

CDR3 DNA: TGTGCCAGCAGCCCCATAGCGGGGGGTCTGAAAAATGAGCAGTTCTTC
CDR3 protein: CASSPIAGGLKNEQFF
V gene: TRBV7-2
D gene: TRBD2
clone size: -
J gene: TRBJ2-1

CDR3 DNA: TGTGCCAGTAGTCGGATAGGGGGCGGCGAGCAGTACTTC
CDR3 protein: CASSRIGGGEQYF
V gene: TRBV19
D gene: TRBD1
clone size: -
J gene: TRBJ2-7

CDR3 DNA: TGTGCCAGCAACACCCAGGGAAGAGCAAACCCTGAAGCTTTCTTT
CDR3 protein: CASNTQGRANPEAFF
V gene: TRBV7-2
D gene: -
clone size: few
J gene: TRBJ1-1

CDR3 DNA: TGTGCCAGCAGCTTATTTCTCGGCGTTACCTGCAATGAGCAGTTCTTC
CDR3 protein: CASSLFLGVTCNEQFF
V gene: TRBV11-2
D gene: -
clone size: -
J gene: TRBJ2-1

CDR3 DNA: TGTGCCAGCGCTACCCACAGGGTGCCCCCAGAGACCCAGTACTTC
CDR3 protein: CASATHRVPPETQYF
V gene: TRBV25-1
D gene: -
clone size: -
J gene: TRBJ2-5

CDR3 DNA: TGCGCCAGCAGCCAATCCCTAGCGGGCTTCTACGAGCAGTACTTC
CDR3 protein: CASSQSLAGFYEQYF
V gene: TRBV4-3
D gene: TRBD2
clone size: -
J gene: TRBJ2-7